These 19 T cell receptor beta chains share one sample of origin, sequenced in a study of OX40 agonist ivuxolimab in advanced cancers. The assay was immunoSEQ multiplex PCR, and TCRdb's table has in-frame clones only and misses some. The sample carries about 71,000 clones, approximately 94% recorded once. Sample: CD4+ or CD8+ T cells sorted from blood, taken in a trial of the OX40 agonist ivuxolimab. These receptors all stem from an adult with an advanced solid tumor such as melanoma, head and neck, liver or kidney cancer.

The chain employs TRBV28 and TRBJ2-7, with 9 positions matching TRBD2. The V segment lost 6 bases and the J segment 2 bases; nucleotides outside the gene matches: 8. Germline V gives CDR1 MDHEN, CDR2 SYDVKM. This CDR3 has 15 amino acids. The CDR3 DNA sequence: TGTGCCAGCAGCCGAGATAGCGGGAGCCCCTACGAGCAGTACTTC. Amino acid sequence: CASSRDSGSPYEQYF.

The chain carries TRBV27 and TRBJ2-7; possible D gene TRBD1, 6 bases. Germline assignment: CDR1 MNHEY and CDR2 SMNVEV (reference sequence). V gave up 2 bases and J gave up 2 bases, with 10 bases separating them. The CDR3 loop spans 14 amino acids. The CDR3 is CASSLQRTAYEQYF. In DNA form, the CDR3 reads TGTGCCAGCAGTTTACAAAGGACAGCCTACGAGCAGTACTTC.

The chain recombines TRBV10-2 with TRBJ1-6; no reliable D call. Germline values: CDR1 WSHSY, CDR2 SAAADI. The ends were cut back, 6 bases at V and 6 bases at J, with 9 bases in the middle. The CDR3 covers 13 residues. Here the CDR3 DNA reads TGCGCCAGCAGCAACAGCCTTAATTCACCCCTCCACTTT. It codes for CASSNSLNSPLHF.

The rearrangement uses TRBV6-1 and TRBJ2-1; 9 bases are shared with TRBD2. There are 15 residues in the CDR3. Germline assignment: CDR1 MNHNS and CDR2 SASEGT. Trimming removed 6 bases from V and 7 bases from J; junction bases left unmatched: 10. CDR3 DNA sequence: TGTGCCAGCAGCGAGTTAGCGGGAGAGTTGAATGAGCAGTTCTTC. Translating it yields CASSELAGELNEQFF.

V usage is TRBV19 and J usage is TRBJ1-6; D not certain. Trimming pared 3 bases from V and 5 bases from J, leaving 14 bases between. In germline, CDR1 is LNHDA, CDR2 SQIVND (reference sequence). The CDR3 length is 16 residues. The CDR3: CASSIPERVDNSPLHF. Written as DNA, the CDR3 is TGTGCCAGTAGTATCCCCGAGAGGGTGGATAATTCACCCCTCCACTTT.

The chain recombines TRBV9 with TRBJ2-1; 7 nucleotides agree with TRBD2. Germline V lookup: CDR1 SGDLS, CDR2 YYNGEE. After removal of 4 bases from V and 1 base from J, the junction contained 8 bases not matched to a gene. The CDR3 sequence is 16 residues long. CDR3 protein: CASSPGEGRSYNEQFF. Here the CDR3 DNA reads TGTGCCAGCAGCCCGGGGGAGGGAAGGTCCTACAATGAGCAGTTCTTC.

The chain links TRBV7-9 to TRBJ1-5, with no clear D. The V and J ends lost 1 base and 1 base respectively, with 11 bases between them. Germline CDR1 SEHNR, CDR2 FQNEAQ (reference sequence). The CDR3 covers 16 residues. CDR3 in amino acids: CASSLEGGISNQPQHF. The DNA of the CDR3 is TGTGCCAGCAGCTTAGAAGGAGGGATAAGCAATCAGCCCCAGCATTTT.

The table lists this clone with a count of one. The CDR3 coding sequence is TGCGCCAGCAGCCGCCCACGGGGTGAGCAGTTCTTC. Translation gives CASSRPRGEQFF. This rearrangement joins TRBV4-1 to TRBJ2-1; D is perhaps TRBD2 (5 bases). The CDR3 spans 12 residues. V was trimmed by 4 bases and J by 9 bases, leaving 10 bases between them. Germline values: CDR1 MGHRA, CDR2 YSYEKL.

The chain employs TRBV5-5 and TRBJ2-1; no reliable D call. Looked up from germline, CDR1 is SGHKS and CDR2 is YYEKEE (reference sequence). This CDR3 is built from 16 residues. V lost 0 bases and J lost 0, with 10 bases in between. CDR3 loop: CASSLEQPSSYNEQFF. For the CDR3, the DNA is TGTGCCAGCAGCTTGGAACAACCGAGCTCCTACAATGAGCAGTTCTTC.

The chain uses TRBV7-9 and TRBJ1-2, with 8 bases that match TRBD1. This CDR3 has 14 amino acids. Germline-derived CDR1 and CDR2 are SEHNR and FQNEAQ (reference sequence). V was clipped by 5 bases and J by 6 bases; unmatched bases: 8. CDR3 in amino acids: CASSPTPTGDGYTF. The CDR3 DNA is TGTGCCAGCAGCCCCACTCCGACAGGGGATGGCTACACCTTC.

This chain joins TRBV4-1 and TRBJ2-5, with 7 bases that match TRBD1. CDR3 length equals 14 residues. J lost 5 bases, V lost 4 bases, and 7 bases had no gene match. CDR1 MGHRA and CDR2 YSYEKL come from the germline V gene. Written as DNA, the CDR3 is TGCGCCAGCAGCCTATTGACAGGGATGGAGACCCAGTACTTC. It encodes CASSLLTGMETQYF.

V gene TRBV4-3 combines with J gene TRBJ2-1; 10 bases align to TRBD2. Germline V gene lookup returns CDR1 LGHNA and CDR2 YSLEER. With V trimmed by 0 bases and J by 9 bases, 11 bases remained unmatched. This CDR3 is 17 amino acids long. CDR3 sequence reads: CASSQDSGLAGAIEQFF. The CDR3 nucleotides are TGCGCCAGCAGCCAAGATTCGGGGCTAGCGGGAGCTATTGAGCAGTTCTTC.

The rearrangement joins TRBV5-4 to TRBJ1-2; weak D call: TRBD1 (5 bases). Germline CDR1 reads SGHNT; CDR2 reads YYREEE (reference sequence). Trimming removed 2 bases at V and 3 bases at J, with 8 bases between. This CDR3 spans 13 amino acids. The CDR3 DNA sequence: TGTGCCAGCAGCTTCTCCAGGGACTATGGCTACACCTTC. Translating it yields CASSFSRDYGYTF.

The chain couples TRBV19 to TRBJ1-5, with no clear D. Trimming took off 3 bases at V and 3 bases at J, with 12 bases between the two ends. CDR3 length: 15 residues. From germline, CDR1 is LNHDA and CDR2 SQIVND (reference sequence). As DNA, the CDR3 is TGTGCCAGTAGTATGGCAGCCGCTTCCAATCAGCCCCAGCATTTT. Translation gives CASSMAAASNQPQHF.

This clone was picked up one time. The gene calls are TRBV10-1 and TRBJ1-4, with D possibly being TRBD1 (6 bases). CDR3 length: 19 residues. The germline gives CDR1 WNHNN, CDR2 SYGVQD (reference sequence). Trimming shortened V by 7 bases and J by 0 bases, and 24 bases separated the two germline ends. CDR3 DNA: TGCGCCAGCACTCCCTTAAGGGGACATAGGTCCACAACTAATGAAAAACTGTTTTTT. As protein: CASTPLRGHRSTTNEKLFF.

This rearrangement joins TRBV29-1 to TRBJ2-3; 10 bases align to TRBD2. CDR3 length equals 14 residues. V was pared by 6 bases and J by 2 bases, with 5 bases of the junction left unmatched. Germline V gives CDR1 SQVTM, CDR2 ANQGSEA. The CDR3 DNA is TGCAGCGTAAGAGCGGGGGGGAACACAGATACGCAGTATTTT. Its protein product is CSVRAGGNTDTQYF.

CDR3 amino acids: CASSVAGEPTDTQYF. The CDR3 coding sequence is TGTGCCAGCAGCGTAGCCGGGGAACCCACAGATACGCAGTATTTT. This sequence joins TRBV9 and TRBJ2-3, with a possible D match to TRBD2 (5 bases). The V gene's germline CDR1 is SGDLS and CDR2 YYNGEE. The CDR3 is 15 residues long. V was shortened by 0 bases and J by 2 bases, with 10 bases between the two germline ends.

This clone was counted once. The chain joins TRBV19 to TRBJ2-7; TRBD2 is a possible D gene (5 bases). Germline CDR1 LNHDA, CDR2 SQIVND (reference sequence). This CDR3 has 13 amino acids. V lost 6 bases to trimming and J lost 7 bases, with 16 bases between them. Here the CDR3 DNA reads TGTGCCAGTAGCCTTACAGAGCGGCGGGAGCAGTACTTC. Translated, it gives CASSLTERREQYF.

The chain uses TRBV19 and TRBJ2-7; D is unresolved. V was trimmed by 2 bases and J by 1 base, leaving 6 bases between them. From germline, CDR1 is LNHDA and CDR2 SQIVND (reference sequence). CDR3 length: 13 amino acids. CDR3 in DNA: TGTGCCAGTAGTATATGGCTGTCCTACGAGCAGTACTTC. This sequence encodes CASSIWLSYEQYF. Supplemented by reference TRBV19 and TRBJ2-7, the full variable domain reads DGGITQSPKYLFRKEGQNVTLSCEQNLNHDAMYWYRQDPGQGLRLIYYSQIVNDFQKGDIAEGYSVSREKKESFPLTVTSAQKNPTAFYLCASSIWLSYEQYFGPGTRLTVT.